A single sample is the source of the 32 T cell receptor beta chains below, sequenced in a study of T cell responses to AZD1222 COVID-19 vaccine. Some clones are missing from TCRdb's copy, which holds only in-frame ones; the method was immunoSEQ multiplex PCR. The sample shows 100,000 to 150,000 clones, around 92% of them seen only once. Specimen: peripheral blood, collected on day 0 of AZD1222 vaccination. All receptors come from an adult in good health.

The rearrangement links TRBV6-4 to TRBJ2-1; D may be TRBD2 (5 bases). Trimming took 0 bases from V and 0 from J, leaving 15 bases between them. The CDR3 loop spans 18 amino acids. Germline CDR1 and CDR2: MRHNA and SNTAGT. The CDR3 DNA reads TGTGCCAGCAGTGACTCAGGGAGTAGCGAGAGCTCCTACAATGAGCAGTTCTTC. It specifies CASSDSGSSESSYNEQFF.

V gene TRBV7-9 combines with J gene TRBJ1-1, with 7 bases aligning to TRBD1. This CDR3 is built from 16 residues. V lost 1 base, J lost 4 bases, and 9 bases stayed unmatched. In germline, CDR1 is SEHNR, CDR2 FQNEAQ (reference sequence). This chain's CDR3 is CASSLGGGTVGTEAFF. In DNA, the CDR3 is TGTGCCAGCAGCTTAGGAGGCGGGACAGTGGGCACTGAAGCTTTCTTT. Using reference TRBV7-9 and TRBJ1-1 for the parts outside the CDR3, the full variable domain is DTGVSQNPRHKITKRGQNVTFRCDPISEHNRLYWYRQTLGQGPEFLTYFQNEAQLEKSRLLSDRFSAERPKGSFSTLEIQRTEQGDSAMYLCASSLGGGTVGTEAFFGQGTRLTVV.

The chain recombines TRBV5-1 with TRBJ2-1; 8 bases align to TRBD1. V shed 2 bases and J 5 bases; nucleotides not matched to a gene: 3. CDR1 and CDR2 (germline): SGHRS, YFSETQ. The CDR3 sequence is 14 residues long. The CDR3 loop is CASSLWTGNNEQFF. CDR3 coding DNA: TGCGCCAGCAGCTTATGGACAGGGAACAATGAGCAGTTCTTC.

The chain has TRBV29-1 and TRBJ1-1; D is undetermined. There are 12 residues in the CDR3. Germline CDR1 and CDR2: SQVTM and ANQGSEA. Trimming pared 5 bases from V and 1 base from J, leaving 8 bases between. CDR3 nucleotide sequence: TGCAGCGTTATCGCACGGAACACTGAAGCTTTCTTT. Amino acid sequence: CSVIARNTEAFF.

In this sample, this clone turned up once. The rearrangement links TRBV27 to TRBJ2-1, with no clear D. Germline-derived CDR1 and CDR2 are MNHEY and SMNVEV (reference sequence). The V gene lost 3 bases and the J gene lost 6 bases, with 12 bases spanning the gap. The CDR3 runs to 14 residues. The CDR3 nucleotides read TGTGCCAGCAGTTTTGGGTCTCCGGCCAATGAGCAGTTCTTC. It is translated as CASSFGSPANEQFF.

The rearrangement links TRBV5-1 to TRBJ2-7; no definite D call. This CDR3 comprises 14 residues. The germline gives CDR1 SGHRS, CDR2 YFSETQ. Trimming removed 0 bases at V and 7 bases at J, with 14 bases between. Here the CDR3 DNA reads TGCGCCAGCAGCTTGGAAAGTGGCAGCCGGGAGCAGTACTTC. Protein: CASSLESGSREQYF. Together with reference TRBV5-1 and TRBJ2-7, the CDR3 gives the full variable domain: KAGVTQTPRYLIKTRGQQVTLSCSPISGHRSVSWYQQTPGQGLQFLFEYFSETQRNKGNFPGRFSGRQFSNSRSEMNVSTLELGDSALYLCASSLESGSREQYFGPGTRLTVT.

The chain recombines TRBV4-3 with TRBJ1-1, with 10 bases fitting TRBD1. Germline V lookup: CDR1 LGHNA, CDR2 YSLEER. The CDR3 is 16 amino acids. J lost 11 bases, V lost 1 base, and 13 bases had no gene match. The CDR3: CASSQADRGLRNGAFF. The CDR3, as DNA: TGCGCCAGCAGCCAAGCAGACAGGGGGCTCCGAAACGGGGCTTTCTTT.

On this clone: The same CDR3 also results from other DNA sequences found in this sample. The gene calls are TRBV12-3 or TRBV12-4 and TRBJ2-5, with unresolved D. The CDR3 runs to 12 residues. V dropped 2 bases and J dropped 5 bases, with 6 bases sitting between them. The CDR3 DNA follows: TGTGCCAGCAGTTTACAAGGCGAGACCCAGTACTTC. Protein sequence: CASSLQGETQYF.

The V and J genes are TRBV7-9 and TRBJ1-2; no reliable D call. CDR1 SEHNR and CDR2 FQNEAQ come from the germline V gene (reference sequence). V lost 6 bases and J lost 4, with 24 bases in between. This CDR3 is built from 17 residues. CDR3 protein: CASSLFPTVDTTYGYTF. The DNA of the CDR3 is TGTGCCAGCAGTCTATTTCCCACCGTAGATACAACCTATGGCTACACCTTC.

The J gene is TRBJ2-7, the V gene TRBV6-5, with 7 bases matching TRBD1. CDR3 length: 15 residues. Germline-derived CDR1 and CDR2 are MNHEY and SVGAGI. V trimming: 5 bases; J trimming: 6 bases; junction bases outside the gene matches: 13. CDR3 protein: CASSPPGTAVAEQYF. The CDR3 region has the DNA TGTGCCAGCAGTCCACCCGGGACAGCGGTCGCCGAGCAGTACTTC.

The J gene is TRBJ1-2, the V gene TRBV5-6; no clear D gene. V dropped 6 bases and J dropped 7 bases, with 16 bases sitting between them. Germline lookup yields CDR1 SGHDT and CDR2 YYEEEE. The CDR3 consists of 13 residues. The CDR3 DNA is TGTGCCAGCACCTGGATCAGTACCGCTGGCTACACCTTC. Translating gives CASTWISTAGYTF. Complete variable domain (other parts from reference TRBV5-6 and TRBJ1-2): DAGVTQSPTHLIKTRGQQVTLRCSPKSGHDTVSWYQQALGQGPQFIFQYYEEEERQRGNFPDRFSGHQFPNYSSELNVNALLLGDSALYLCASTWISTAGYTFGSGTRLTVV.

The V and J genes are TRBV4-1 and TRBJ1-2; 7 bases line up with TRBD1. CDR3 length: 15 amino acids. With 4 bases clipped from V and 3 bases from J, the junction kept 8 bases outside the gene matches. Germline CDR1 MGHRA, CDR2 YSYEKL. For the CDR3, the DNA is TGCGCCAGCAGCCCAAGTTGGAGGGGGCACTATGGCTACACCTTC. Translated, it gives CASSPSWRGHYGYTF.

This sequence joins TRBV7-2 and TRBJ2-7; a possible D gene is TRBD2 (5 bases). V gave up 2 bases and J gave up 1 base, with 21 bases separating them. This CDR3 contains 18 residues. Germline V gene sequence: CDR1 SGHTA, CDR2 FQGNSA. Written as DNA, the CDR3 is TGTGCCAGCAGCTTATCCAGGACTTCTACCCCCTCATCCTACGAGCAGTACTTC. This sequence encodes CASSLSRTSTPSSYEQYF.

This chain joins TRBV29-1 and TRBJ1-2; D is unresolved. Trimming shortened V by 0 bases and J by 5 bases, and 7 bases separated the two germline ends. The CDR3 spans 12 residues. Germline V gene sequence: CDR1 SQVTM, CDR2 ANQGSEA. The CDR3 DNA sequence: TGCAGCGTTGAAGATCTGCGATATGGCTACACCTTC. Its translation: CSVEDLRYGYTF.

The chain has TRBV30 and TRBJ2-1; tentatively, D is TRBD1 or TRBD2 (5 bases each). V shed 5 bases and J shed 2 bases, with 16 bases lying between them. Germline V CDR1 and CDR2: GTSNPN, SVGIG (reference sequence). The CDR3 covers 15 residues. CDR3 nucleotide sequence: TGTGCCTGGTCATTATGGGGGAAGACCTACAATGAGCAGTTCTTC. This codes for CAWSLWGKTYNEQFF.

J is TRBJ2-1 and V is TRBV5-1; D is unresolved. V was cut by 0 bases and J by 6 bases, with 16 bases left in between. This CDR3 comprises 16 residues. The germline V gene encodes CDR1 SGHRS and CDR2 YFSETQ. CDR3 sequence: CASSLATVMPVNEQFF. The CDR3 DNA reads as TGCGCCAGCAGCTTGGCCACAGTAATGCCAGTCAATGAGCAGTTCTTC.

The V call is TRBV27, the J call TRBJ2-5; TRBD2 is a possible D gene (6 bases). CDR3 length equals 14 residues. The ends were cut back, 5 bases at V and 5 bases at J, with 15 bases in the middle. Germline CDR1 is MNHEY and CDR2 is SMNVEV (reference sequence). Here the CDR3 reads CASSPRWEEETQYF. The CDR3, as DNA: TGTGCCAGCAGTCCAAGGTGGGAGGAGGAGACCCAGTACTTC.

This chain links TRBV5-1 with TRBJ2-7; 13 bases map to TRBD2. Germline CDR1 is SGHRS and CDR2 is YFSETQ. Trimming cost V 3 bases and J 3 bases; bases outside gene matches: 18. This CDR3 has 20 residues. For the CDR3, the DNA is TGCGCCAGCAGCTCTAAATCCCCGGGACAGGGACTAGCGGGGTTCTACGAGCAGTACTTC. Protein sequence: CASSSKSPGQGLAGFYEQYF.

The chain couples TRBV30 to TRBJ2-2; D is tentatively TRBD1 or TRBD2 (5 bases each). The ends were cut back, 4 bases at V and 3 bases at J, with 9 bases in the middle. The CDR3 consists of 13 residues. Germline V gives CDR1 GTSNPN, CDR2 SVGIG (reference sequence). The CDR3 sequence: CAWTRGDTGELFF. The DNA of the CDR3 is TGTGCCTGGACCCGAGGGGACACCGGGGAGCTGTTTTTT.

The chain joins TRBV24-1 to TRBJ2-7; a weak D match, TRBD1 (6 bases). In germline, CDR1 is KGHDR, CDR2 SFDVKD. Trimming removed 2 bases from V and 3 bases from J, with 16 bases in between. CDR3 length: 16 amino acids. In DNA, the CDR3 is TGTGCCACCAGTGATTCCCGGACAGCGATAGACTACGAGCAGTACTTC. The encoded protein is CATSDSRTAIDYEQYF.

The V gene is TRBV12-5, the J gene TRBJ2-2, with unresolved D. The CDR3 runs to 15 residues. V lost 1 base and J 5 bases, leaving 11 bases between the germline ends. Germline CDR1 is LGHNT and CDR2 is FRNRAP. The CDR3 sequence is CASGLGVAKTGELFF. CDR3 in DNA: TGTGCTAGTGGTTTGGGGGTAGCCAAAACCGGGGAGCTGTTTTTT.

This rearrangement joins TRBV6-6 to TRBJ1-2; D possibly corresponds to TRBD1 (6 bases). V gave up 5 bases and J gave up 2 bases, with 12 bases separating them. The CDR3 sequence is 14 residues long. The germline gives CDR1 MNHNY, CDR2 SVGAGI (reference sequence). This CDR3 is CASSGRQENYGYTF. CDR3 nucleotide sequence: TGTGCCAGCAGTGGTCGACAGGAAAACTATGGCTACACCTTC.

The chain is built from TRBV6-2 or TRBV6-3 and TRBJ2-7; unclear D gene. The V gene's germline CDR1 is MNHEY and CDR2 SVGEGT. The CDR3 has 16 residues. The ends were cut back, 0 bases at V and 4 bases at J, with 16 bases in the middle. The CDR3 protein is CASSYSIPQLGYEQYF. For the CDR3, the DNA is TGTGCCAGCAGTTACTCGATACCCCAGTTAGGGTACGAGCAGTACTTC.

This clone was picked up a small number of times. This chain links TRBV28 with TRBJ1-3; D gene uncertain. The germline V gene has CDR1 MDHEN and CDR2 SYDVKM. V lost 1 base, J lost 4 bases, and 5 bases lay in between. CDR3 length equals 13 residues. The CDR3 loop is CASSLLDGNTIYF. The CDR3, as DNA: TGTGCCAGCAGTTTATTGGACGGAAACACCATATATTTT.

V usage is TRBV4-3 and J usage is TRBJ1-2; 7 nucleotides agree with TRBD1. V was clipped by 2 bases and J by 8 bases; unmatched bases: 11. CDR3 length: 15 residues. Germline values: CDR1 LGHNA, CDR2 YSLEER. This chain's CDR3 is CASSQTPQGLGGYTF. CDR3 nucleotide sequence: TGCGCCAGCAGCCAAACGCCACAGGGGTTGGGGGGCTACACCTTC.

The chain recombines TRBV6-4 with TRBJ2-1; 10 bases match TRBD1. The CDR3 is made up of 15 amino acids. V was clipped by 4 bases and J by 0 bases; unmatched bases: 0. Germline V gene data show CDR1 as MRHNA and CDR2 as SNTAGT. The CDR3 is CASSGTGGSYNEQFF. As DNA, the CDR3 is TGTGCCAGCAGTGGGACAGGGGGCTCCTACAATGAGCAGTTCTTC.

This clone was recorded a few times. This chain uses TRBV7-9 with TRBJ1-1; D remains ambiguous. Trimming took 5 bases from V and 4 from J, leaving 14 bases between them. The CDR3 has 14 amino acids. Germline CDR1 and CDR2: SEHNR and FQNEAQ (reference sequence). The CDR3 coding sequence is TGTGCCAGCAGCACACCCGAGAGGTCCACTGAAGCTTTCTTT. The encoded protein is CASSTPERSTEAFF. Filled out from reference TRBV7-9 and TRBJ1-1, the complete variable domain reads DTGVSQNPRHKITKRGQNVTFRCDPISEHNRLYWYRQTLGQGPEFLTYFQNEAQLEKSRLLSDRFSAERPKGSFSTLEIQRTEQGDSAMYLCASSTPERSTEAFFGQGTRLTVV.

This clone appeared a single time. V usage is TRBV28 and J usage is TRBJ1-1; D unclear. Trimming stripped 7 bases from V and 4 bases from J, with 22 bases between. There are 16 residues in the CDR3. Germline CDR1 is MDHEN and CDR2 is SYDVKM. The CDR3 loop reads CASIIGGNPASTEAFF. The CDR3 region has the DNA TGTGCCAGCATCATCGGCGGAAACCCAGCCTCCACTGAAGCTTTCTTT.

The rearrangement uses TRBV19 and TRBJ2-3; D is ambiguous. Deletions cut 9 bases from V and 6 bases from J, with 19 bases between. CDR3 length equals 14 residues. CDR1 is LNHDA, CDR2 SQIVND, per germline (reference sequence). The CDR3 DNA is TGTGCCAGCCTAGACTCCGCCCGTTCGGATACGCAGTATTTT. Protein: CASLDSARSDTQYF.

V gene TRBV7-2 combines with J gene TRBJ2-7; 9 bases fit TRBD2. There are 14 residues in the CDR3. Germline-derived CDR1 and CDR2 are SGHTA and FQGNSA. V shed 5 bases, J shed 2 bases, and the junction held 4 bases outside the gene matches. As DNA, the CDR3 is TGTGCCAGCAGCCCCGAGCGGGGGGCCTACGAGCAGTACTTC. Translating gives CASSPERGAYEQYF.

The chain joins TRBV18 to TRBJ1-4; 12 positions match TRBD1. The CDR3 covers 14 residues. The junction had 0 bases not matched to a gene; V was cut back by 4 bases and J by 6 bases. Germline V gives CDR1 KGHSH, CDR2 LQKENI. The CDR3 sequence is CASSRDRGHEKLFF. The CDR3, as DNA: TGTGCCAGCTCACGGGACAGGGGGCATGAAAAACTGTTTTTT.

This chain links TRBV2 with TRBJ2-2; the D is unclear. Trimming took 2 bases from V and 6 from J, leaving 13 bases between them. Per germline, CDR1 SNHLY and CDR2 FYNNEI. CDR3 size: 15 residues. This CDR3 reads CASSERAGLAGELFF. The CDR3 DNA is TGTGCCAGCAGTGAAAGGGCAGGTTTAGCCGGGGAGCTGTTTTTT. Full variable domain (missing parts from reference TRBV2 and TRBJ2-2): EPEVTQTPSHQVTQMGQEVILRCVPISNHLYFYWYRQILGQKVEFLVSFYNNEISEKSEIFDDQFSVERPDGSNFTLKIRSTKLEDSAMYFCASSERAGLAGELFFGEGSRLTVL.